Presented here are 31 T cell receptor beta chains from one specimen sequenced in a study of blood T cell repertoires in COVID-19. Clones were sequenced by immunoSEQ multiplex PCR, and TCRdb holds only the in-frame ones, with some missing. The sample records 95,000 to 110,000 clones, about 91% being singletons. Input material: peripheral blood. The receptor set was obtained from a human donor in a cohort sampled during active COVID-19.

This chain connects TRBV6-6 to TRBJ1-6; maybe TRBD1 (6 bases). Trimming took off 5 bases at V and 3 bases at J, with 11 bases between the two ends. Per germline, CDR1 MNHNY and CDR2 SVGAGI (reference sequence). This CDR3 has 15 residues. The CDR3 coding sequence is TGTGCCAGCAGTACGGGGACAAACTATAATTCACCCCTCCACTTT. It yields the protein CASSTGTNYNSPLHF.

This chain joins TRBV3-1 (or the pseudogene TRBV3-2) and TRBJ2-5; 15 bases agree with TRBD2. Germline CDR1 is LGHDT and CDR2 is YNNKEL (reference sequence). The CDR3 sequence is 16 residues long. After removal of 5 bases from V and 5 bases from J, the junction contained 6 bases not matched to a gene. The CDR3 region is CASSFGTSGGFETQYF. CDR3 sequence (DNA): TGTGCCAGCAGCTTCGGGACTAGCGGGGGGTTTGAGACCCAGTACTTC.

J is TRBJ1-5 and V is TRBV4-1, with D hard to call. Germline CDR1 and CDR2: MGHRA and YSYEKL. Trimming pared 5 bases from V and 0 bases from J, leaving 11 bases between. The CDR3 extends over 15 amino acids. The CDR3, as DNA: TGCGCCAGCAGCACAGTCAGCAATAGCAATCAGCCCCAGCATTTT. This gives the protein CASSTVSNSNQPQHF.

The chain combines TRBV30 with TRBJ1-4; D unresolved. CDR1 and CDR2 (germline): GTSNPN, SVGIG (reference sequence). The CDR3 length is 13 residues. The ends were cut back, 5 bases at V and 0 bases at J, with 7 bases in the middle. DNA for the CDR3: TGTGCCTGGCAGGCTCCAACTAATGAAAAACTGTTTTTT. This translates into CAWQAPTNEKLFF.

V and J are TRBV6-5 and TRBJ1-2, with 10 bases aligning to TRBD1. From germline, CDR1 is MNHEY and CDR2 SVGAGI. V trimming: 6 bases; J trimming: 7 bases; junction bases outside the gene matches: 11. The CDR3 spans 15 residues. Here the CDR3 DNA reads TGTGCCAGCAGCCCGGAGGGACAGGGGCGGTTTGGCTACACCTTC. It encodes CASSPEGQGRFGYTF.

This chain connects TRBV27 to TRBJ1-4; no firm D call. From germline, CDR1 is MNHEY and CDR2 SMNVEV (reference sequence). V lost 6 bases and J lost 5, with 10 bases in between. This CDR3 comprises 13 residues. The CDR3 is CASSFWPNEKLFF. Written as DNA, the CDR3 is TGTGCCAGCAGCTTTTGGCCAAATGAAAAACTGTTTTTT. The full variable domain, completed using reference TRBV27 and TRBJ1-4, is EAQVTQNPRYLITVTGKKLTVTCSQNMNHEYMSWYRQDPGLGLRQIYYSMNVEVTDKGDVPEGYKVSRKEKRNFPLILESPSPNQTSLYFCASSFWPNEKLFFGSGTQLSVL.

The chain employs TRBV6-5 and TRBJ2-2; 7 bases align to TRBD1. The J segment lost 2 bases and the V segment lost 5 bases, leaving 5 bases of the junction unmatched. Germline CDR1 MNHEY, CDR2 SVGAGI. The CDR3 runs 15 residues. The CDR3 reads CASSLDRVNTGELFF. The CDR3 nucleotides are TGTGCCAGCAGTCTCGACAGGGTAAACACCGGGGAGCTGTTTTTT.

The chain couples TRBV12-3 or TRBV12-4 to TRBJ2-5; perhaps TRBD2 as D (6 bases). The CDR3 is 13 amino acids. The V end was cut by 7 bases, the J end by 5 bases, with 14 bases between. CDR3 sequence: CASTRQGGETQYF. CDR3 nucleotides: TGTGCCAGCACCAGGCAGGGAGGTGAGACCCAGTACTTC.

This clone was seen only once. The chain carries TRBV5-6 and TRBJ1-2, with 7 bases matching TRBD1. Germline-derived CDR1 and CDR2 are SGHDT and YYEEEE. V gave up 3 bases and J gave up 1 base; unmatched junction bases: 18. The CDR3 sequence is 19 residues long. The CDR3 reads CASSYELGSRDSFNYGYTF. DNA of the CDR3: TGTGCCAGCAGCTACGAGCTTGGTTCCCGGGACAGCTTTAACTATGGCTACACCTTC.

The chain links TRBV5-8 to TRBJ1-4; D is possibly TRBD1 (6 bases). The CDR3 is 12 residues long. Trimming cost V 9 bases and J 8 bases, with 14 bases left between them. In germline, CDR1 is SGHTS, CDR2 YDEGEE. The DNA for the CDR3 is TGTGCCAACAGGGAGTTTGGAGAAAAACTGTTTTTT. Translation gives CANREFGEKLFF.

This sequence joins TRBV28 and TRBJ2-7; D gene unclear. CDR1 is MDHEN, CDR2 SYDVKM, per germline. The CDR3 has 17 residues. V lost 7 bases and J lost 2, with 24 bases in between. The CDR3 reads CASIPTYSHLKTYEQYF. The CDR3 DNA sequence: TGTGCCAGCATCCCGACCTACAGCCATTTGAAGACCTACGAGCAGTACTTC. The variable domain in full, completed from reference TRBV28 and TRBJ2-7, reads DVKVTQSSRYLVKRTGEKVFLECVQDMDHENMFWYRQDPGLGLRLIYFSYDVKMKEKGDIPEGYSVSREKKERFSLILESASTNQTSMYLCASIPTYSHLKTYEQYFGPGTRLTVT.

This CDR3 is CASTLVQGSGNTIYF. CDR3 nucleotides: TGTGCCAGCACCCTCGTCCAGGGCTCTGGAAACACCATATATTTT. The gene calls are TRBV7-9 and TRBJ1-3, with D tentatively TRBD1 (5 bases). This CDR3 region has 15 residues. Trimming shortened V by 7 bases and J by 0 bases, and 13 bases separated the two germline ends. CDR1 and CDR2 from the germline V gene are SEHNR and FQNEAQ (reference sequence).

DNA for the CDR3: TGTGCCAGCAGCTTTGTAGGACTAGCGGGAGATGAGCGCAATGAGCAGTTCTTC. This gives the protein CASSFVGLAGDERNEQFF. The J gene is TRBJ2-1, the V gene TRBV11-2; 13 positions match TRBD2. V gave up 3 bases and J gave up 6 bases; unmatched junction bases: 11. Looked up from germline, CDR1 is SGHAT and CDR2 is FQNNGV. The CDR3 covers 18 residues.

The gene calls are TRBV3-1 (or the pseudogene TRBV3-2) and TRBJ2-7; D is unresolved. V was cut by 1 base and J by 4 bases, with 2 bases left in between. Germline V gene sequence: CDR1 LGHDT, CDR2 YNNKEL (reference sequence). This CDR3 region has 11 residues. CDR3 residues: CASSQVYEQYF. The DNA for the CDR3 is TGTGCCAGCAGCCAAGTATACGAGCAGTACTTC.

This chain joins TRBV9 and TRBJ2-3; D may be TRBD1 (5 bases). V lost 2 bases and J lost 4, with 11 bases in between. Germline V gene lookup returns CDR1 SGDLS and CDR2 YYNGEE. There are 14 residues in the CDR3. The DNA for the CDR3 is TGTGCCAGCAGCGTGGGGCACCCTGCAGATACGCAGTATTTT. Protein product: CASSVGHPADTQYF. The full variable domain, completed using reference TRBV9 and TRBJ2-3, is DSGVTQTPKHLITATGQRVTLRCSPRSGDLSVYWYQQSLDQGLQFLIQYYNGEERAKGNILERFSAQQFPDLHSELNLSSLELGDSALYFCASSVGHPADTQYFGPGTRLTVL.

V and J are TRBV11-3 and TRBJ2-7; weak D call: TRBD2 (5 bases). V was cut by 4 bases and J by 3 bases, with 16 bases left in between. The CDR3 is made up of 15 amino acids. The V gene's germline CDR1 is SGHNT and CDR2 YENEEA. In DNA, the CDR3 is TGTGCCAGCAGCTCCACCCTTCTAGCTGGCTACGAGCAGTACTTC. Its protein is CASSSTLLAGYEQYF.

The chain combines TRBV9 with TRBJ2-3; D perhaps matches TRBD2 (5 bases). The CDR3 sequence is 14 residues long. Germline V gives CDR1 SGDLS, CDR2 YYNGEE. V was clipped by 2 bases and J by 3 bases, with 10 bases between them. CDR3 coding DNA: TGTGCCAGCAGCGTCCGGGGTTCTACAGATACGCAGTATTTT. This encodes CASSVRGSTDTQYF.

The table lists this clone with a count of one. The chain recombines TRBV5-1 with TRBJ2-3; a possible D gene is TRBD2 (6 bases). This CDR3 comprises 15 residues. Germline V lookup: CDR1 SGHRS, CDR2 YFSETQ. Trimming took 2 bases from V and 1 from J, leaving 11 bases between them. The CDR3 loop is CASSFGREGTDTQYF. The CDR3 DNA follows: TGCGCCAGCAGCTTCGGGAGAGAGGGCACAGATACGCAGTATTTT.

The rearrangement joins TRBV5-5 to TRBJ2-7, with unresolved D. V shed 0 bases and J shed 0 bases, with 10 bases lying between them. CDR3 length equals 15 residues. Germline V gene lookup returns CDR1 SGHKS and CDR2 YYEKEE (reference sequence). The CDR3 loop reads CASSLVWHLSYEQYF. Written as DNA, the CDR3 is TGTGCCAGCAGCTTGGTTTGGCACCTCTCCTACGAGCAGTACTTC.

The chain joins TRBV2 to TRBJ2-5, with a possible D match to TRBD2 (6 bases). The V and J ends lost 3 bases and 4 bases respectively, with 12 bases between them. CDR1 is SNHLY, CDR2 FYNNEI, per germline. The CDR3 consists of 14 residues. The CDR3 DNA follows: TGTGCCAGCAGTGAGGGGGGAGCGGTAGAGACCCAGTACTTC. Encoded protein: CASSEGGAVETQYF.

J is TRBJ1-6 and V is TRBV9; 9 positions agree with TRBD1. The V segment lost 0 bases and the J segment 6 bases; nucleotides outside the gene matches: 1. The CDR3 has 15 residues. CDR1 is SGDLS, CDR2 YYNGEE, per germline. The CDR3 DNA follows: TGTGCCAGCAGCGTAGGGGGACAGGGTAATTCACCCCTCCACTTT. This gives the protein CASSVGGQGNSPLHF.

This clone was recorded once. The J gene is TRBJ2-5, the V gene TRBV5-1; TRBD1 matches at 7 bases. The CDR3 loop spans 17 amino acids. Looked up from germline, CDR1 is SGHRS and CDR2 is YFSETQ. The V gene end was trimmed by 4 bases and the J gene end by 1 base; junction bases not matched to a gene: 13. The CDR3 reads CASSPQPTGTIQETQYF. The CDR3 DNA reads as TGCGCCAGCAGCCCACAACCGACAGGGACGATCCAAGAGACCCAGTACTTC.

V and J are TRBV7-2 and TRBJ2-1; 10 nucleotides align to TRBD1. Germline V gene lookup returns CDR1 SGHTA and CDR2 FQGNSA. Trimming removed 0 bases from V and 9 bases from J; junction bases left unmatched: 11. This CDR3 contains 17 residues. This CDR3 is CASSLAPGTGARVEQFF. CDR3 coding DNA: TGTGCCAGCAGCTTAGCTCCGGGGACAGGGGCTCGGGTTGAGCAGTTCTTC.

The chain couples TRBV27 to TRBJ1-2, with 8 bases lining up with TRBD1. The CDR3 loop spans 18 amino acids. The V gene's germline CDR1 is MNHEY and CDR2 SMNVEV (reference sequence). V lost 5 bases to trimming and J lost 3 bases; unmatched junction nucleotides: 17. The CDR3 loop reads CASSPLVVGQGAHYGYTF. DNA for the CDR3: TGTGCCAGCAGTCCCCTCGTTGTCGGACAGGGAGCTCACTATGGCTACACCTTC.

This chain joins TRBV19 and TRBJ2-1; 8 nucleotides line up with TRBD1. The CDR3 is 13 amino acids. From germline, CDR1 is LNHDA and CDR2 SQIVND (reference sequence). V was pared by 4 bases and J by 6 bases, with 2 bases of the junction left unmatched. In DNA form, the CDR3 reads TGTGCCAGTAGTACTGGGACAGGCAATGAGCAGTTCTTC. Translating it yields CASSTGTGNEQFF.

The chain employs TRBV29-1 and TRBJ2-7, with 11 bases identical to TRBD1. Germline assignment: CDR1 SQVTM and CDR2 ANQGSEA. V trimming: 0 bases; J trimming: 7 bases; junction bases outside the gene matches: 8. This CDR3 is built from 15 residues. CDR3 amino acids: CSVEDPGQGAREQYF. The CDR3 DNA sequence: TGCAGCGTTGAAGATCCCGGACAGGGGGCGAGAGAGCAGTACTTC.

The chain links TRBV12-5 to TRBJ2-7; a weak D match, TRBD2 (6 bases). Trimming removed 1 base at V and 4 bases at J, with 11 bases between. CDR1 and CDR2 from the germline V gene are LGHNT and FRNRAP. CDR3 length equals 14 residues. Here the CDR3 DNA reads TGTGCTAGTGGTTTGGCACAGGAGGGGTACGAGCAGTACTTC. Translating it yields CASGLAQEGYEQYF. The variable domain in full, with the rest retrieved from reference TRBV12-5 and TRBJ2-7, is DARVTQTPRHKVTEMGQEVTMRCQPILGHNTVFWYRQTMMQGLELLAYFRNRAPLDDSGMPKDRFSAEMPDATLATLKIQPSEPRDSAVYFCASGLAQEGYEQYFGPGTRLTVT.

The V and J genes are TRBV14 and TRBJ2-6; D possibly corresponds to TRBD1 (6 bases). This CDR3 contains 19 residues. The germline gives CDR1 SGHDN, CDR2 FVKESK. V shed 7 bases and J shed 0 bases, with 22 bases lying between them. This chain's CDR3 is CASTPSQQGVTSGANVLTF. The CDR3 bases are TGTGCCAGCACCCCCTCCCAACAGGGCGTAACCTCTGGGGCCAACGTCCTGACTTTC.

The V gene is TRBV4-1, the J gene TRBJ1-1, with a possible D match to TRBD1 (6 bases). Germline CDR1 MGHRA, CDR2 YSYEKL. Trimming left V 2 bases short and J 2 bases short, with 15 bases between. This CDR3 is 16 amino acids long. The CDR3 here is CASSQPLRRGNTEAFF. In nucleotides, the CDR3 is TGCGCCAGCAGCCAACCTCTCCGCAGGGGCAACACTGAAGCTTTCTTT.

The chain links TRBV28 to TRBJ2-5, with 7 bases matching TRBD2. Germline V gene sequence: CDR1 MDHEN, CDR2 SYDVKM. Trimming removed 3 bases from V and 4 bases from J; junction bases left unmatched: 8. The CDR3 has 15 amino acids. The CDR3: CASSFLAGDRETQYF. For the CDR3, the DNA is TGTGCCAGCAGTTTTCTGGCGGGAGATAGAGAGACCCAGTACTTC. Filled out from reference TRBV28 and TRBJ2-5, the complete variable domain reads DVKVTQSSRYLVKRTGEKVFLECVQDMDHENMFWYRQDPGLGLRLIYFSYDVKMKEKGDIPEGYSVSREKKERFSLILESASTNQTSMYLCASSFLAGDRETQYFGPGTRLLVL.

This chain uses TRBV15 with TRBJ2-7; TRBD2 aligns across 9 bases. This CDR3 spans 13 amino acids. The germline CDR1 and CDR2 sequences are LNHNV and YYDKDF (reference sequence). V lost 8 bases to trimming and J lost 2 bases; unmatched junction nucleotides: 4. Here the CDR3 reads CATASGNTYEQYF. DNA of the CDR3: TGTGCCACCGCTAGCGGGAACACCTACGAGCAGTACTTC.